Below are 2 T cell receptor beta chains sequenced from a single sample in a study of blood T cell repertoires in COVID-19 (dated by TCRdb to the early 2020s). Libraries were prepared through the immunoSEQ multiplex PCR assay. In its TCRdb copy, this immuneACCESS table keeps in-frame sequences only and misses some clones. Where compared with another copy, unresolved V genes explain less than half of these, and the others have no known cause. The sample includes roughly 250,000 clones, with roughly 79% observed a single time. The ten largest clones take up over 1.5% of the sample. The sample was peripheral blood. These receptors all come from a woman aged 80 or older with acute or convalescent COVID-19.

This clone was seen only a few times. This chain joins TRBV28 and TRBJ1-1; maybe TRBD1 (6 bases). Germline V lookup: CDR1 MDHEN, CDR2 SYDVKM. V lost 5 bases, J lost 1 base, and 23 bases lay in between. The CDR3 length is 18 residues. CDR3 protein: CASSHDLTGLLRNTEAFF. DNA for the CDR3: TGTGCCAGCAGTCACGATTTGACAGGCCTCCTAAGGAACACTGAAGCTTTCTTT.

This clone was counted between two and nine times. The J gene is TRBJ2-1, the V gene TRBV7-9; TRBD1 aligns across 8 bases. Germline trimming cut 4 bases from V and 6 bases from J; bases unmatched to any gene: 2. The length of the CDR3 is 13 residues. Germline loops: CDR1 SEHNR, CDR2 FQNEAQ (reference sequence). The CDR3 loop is CASSSGQVNEQFF. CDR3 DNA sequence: TGTGCCAGCAGCTCGGGACAGGTCAATGAGCAGTTCTTC.